This paragraph reports one T cell receptor (beta chain). Its antigen is unidentified. In germline, CDR1 is SNHLY, CDR2 FYNNEI. The CDR3 is made up of 15 amino acids. The V and J ends lost 3 bases and 10 bases respectively, with 18 bases between them. Four subsets defined by CD45RA and CD27 were sorted after CD3, CD4, CD8 and live/dead staining. EMRA cells were CD45RA+CD27-, and effector memory cells CD45RA-CD27-. The data were taken from a study of naive and memory T cell subsets. The beta constant-region primer was an equimolar mix of two oligonucleotides covering TRBC1 and TRBC2. Ligation attached a single-stranded oligonucleotide with a 12-nucleotide UMI and the SP2 primer to the cDNA 3' end. TCRdb reprocessed the UMI-ligation and nested PCR reads with MiXCR, giving one entry per CDR3 protein. Among around 31,000 distinct CDR3 sequences listed, around 10% were seen once. Study results and limitations: In CD4 and CD8 cells, diversity dropped from naive through EMRA.

This receptor was obtained from a human donor in good health. The V call is TRBV2, the J call TRBJ1-4; D is uncertain. Sequences were obtained from effector memory CD4+ T cells from blood. Sample subset: effector memory, CD45RA- CD27-. Written as DNA, the CDR3 is TGTGCCAGCAGTGACAGAGAGACCCCAACCCGAAAACTGTTTTTT. Protein: CASSDRETPTRKLFF.